Below are 25 T cell receptor beta chains sequenced from a single sample in a study of T-cell memory formation after mild COVID-19. TCRdb passed the 5' RACE reads through MiXCR, listing each CDR3 protein once. The sample includes around 200,000 distinct CDR3 sequences, around a sixth seen only once; the top ten take roughly 4%. The sample taken for sequencing was PBMCs or a T cell subset sorted from them (not recorded which). These receptors all come from a young man who had mild COVID-19 (a few samples of this study predate the infection). Cell type and time point are not known.

This clonotype was seen a handful of times. CDR3 DNA: TGCGCCAGTATGGAGCGTGGGTCAGAGACCCAGTACTTC. This encodes CASMERGSETQYF. This sequence joins TRBV4-1 and TRBJ2-5, with D unresolved. Germline lookup yields CDR1 MGHRA and CDR2 YSYEKL. Trimming stripped 9 bases from V and 4 bases from J, with 15 bases between. The CDR3 spans 13 residues.

The sample holds a few counts of this clonotype. The chain combines TRBV7-2 with TRBJ2-7; D is unclear. Per the germline V gene, CDR1 is SGHTA and CDR2 is FQGNSA. The CDR3 sequence is 14 residues long. Between the trimmed V and J ends, which lost 5 bases and 2 bases, there was a span of 13 bases. The CDR3 DNA sequence: TGTGCCAGCAGCGCGCGATCCGCAACCTACGAGCAGTACTTC. Protein: CASSARSATYEQYF.

This clonotype was observed a handful of times. The V gene is TRBV5-1, the J gene TRBJ1-1; D uncertain. The germline V gene encodes CDR1 SGHRS and CDR2 YFSETQ. The CDR3 is 14 amino acids. Trimming pared 0 bases from V and 1 base from J, leaving 7 bases between. The CDR3 spells CASSLDTRNTEAFF. As DNA, the CDR3 is TGCGCCAGCAGCTTGGACACTCGGAACACTGAAGCTTTCTTT.

As for this clonotype: One end of the junction is discordant with germline, which a read error may explain. This chain joins TRBV7-2 and TRBJ1-5, with D uncertain. CDR1 is SGHTA and CDR2 is FQGNSA in the germline V gene. This CDR3 spans 13 amino acids. The CDR3 loop reads CASSRENGQPQQF. CDR3 in DNA: TGTGCCAGCAGCAGGGAAAACGGTCAGCCCCAGCAATTT.

This clonotype was seen only a few times. CDR3 residues: CASSPRAGADQPQHF. CDR3 DNA sequence: TGTGCCAGCAGCCCTCGGGCAGGCGCGGATCAGCCCCAGCATTTT. The chain recombines TRBV7-6 with TRBJ1-5; D uncertain. The CDR3 contains 15 residues. Per germline, CDR1 SGHVS and CDR2 FNYEAQ. Trimming removed 5 bases at V and 5 bases at J, with 16 bases between.

This chain uses TRBV5-6 with TRBJ1-1; perhaps TRBD1 as D (5 bases). Germline V CDR1 and CDR2: SGHDT, YYEEEE. The ends were cut back, 0 bases at V and 4 bases at J, with 16 bases in the middle. The CDR3 consists of 16 residues. Here the CDR3 reads CASSLGQGGLRTEAFF. The CDR3 DNA reads as TGTGCCAGCAGCTTGGGGCAGGGCGGGTTGCGCACTGAAGCTTTCTTT.

This clonotype was counted a few times. CDR3 in DNA: TGTGCCAGCAGCCCTTGGGCGGGGGGGCTGTACAATGAGCAGTTCTTC. Protein sequence: CASSPWAGGLYNEQFF. The rearrangement uses TRBV28 and TRBJ2-1; 9 bases match TRBD2. The trim removed 6 bases at V and 4 bases at J, leaving 10 bases unmatched. This CDR3 is built from 16 residues. The germline CDR1 and CDR2 sequences are MDHEN and SYDVKM.

A few counts support this clonotype. The chain carries TRBV24-1 and TRBJ2-3; 11 bases align to TRBD2. CDR1 and CDR2 from the germline V gene are KGHDR and SFDVKD. V shed 3 bases and J 0 bases; nucleotides not matched to a gene: 7. The CDR3 is 18 residues long. Here the CDR3 DNA reads TGTGCCACCAGTGATAGGGCTAGCGGGGGGCTCAGCACAGATACGCAGTATTTT. It is translated as CATSDRASGGLSTDTQYF.

The CDR3 here is CGGSAGYTF. CDR3 DNA sequence: TGTGGAGGGTCTGCTGGCTACACCTTC. The chain employs TRBV28 and TRBJ1-2; D is uncertain. Germline CDR1 MDHEN, CDR2 SYDVKM. This CDR3 region has 9 residues.

This CDR3 is CASSLRGHTGELFF. CDR3 DNA sequence: TGTGCCAGCAGCTTGAGGGGGCACACCGGGGAGCTGTTTTTT. The V gene is TRBV5-6, the J gene TRBJ2-2; 7 bases match TRBD1. Germline V gene lookup returns CDR1 SGHDT and CDR2 YYEEEE. The CDR3 has 14 residues. The ends lost 1 base at V and 3 bases at J; junction bases unmatched: 0.

The chain recombines TRBV4-3 with TRBJ2-5; 10 bases agree with TRBD2. This CDR3 contains 16 residues. The trim removed 4 bases at V and 1 base at J, leaving 6 bases unmatched. CDR1 LGHNA and CDR2 YSLEER come from the germline V gene. The CDR3 is CASSPRGLAFQETQYF. The DNA for the CDR3 is TGCGCCAGCAGCCCCCGGGGACTAGCGTTCCAAGAGACCCAGTACTTC.

This clonotype was observed a few times. Here the CDR3 reads CASLDKTQETQYF. As DNA, the CDR3 is TGTGCCAGTTTGGACAAGACCCAAGAGACCCAGTACTTC. The chain employs TRBV6-1 and TRBJ2-5; D may be TRBD1 (5 bases). The CDR3 has 13 amino acids. CDR1 is MNHNS and CDR2 is SASEGT in the germline V gene. Trimming took off 9 bases at V and 1 base at J, with 12 bases between the two ends.

This clonotype was counted only a few times. The chain links TRBV5-5 to TRBJ2-3; D is unclear. The ends were cut back, 2 bases at V and 2 bases at J, with 9 bases in the middle. CDR1 and CDR2 from the germline V gene are SGHKS and YYEKEE (reference sequence). This CDR3 is 14 amino acids long. CDR3 nucleotides: TGTGCCAGCAGCTTCTGGACGGACACAGATACGCAGTATTTT. Amino acid sequence: CASSFWTDTDTQYF.

The chain recombines TRBV12-3 or TRBV12-4 with TRBJ1-5; 8 nucleotides line up with TRBD1. Trimming cost V 5 bases and J 1 base; bases outside gene matches: 10. The CDR3 is made up of 17 amino acids. CDR3 DNA sequence: TGTGCCAGCAGTACCGGACAGGGATGGCAAAGCAATCAGCCCCAGCATTTT. Its translation is CASSTGQGWQSNQPQHF.

The chain combines TRBV18 with TRBJ1-2, with 8 bases fitting TRBD1. CDR3 length: 15 amino acids. Germline-derived CDR1 and CDR2 are KGHSH and LQKENI. J gave up 0 bases and V 5 bases, and 5 bases lay outside the gene matches. The CDR3 here is CASSIGQGANYGYTF. The CDR3 DNA reads TGTGCCAGCTCAATCGGACAGGGAGCTAACTATGGCTACACCTTC.

This clonotype was counted only a few times. The V and J genes are TRBV10-3 and TRBJ2-1, with D possibly being TRBD2 (6 bases). V was trimmed by 4 bases and J by 0 bases, leaving 10 bases between them. This CDR3 is built from 15 residues. Germline lookup yields CDR1 ENHRY and CDR2 SYGVKD. CDR3 region: CAISGRGVSYNEQFF. In DNA, the CDR3 is TGTGCCATCAGTGGGCGGGGAGTCTCCTACAATGAGCAGTTCTTC.

This clonotype occurred a few times. The CDR3 nucleotides are TGTGCCAGCAGCCAAAAGGGGGGCGCTGAAGCTTTCTTT. Protein product: CASSQKGGAEAFF. This chain connects TRBV4-2 to TRBJ1-1, with TRBD1 as a possible D gene (6 bases). V lost 2 bases and J lost 6, with 10 bases in between. Germline-derived CDR1 and CDR2 are LGHNA and YNFKEQ. The CDR3 extends over 13 amino acids.

The chain joins TRBV7-8 to TRBJ2-1; 7 bases line up with TRBD2. The CDR3 totals 16 residues. The V and J ends lost 1 base and 3 bases, in that order; junction bases with no gene match: 6. Germline loops: CDR1 SGHVS, CDR2 FQNEAQ. For the CDR3, the DNA is TGTGCCAGCAGCTTAGTGGGGGGGAACTTCTACAATGAGCAGTTCTTC. Amino acids: CASSLVGGNFYNEQFF.

This clonotype was seen ten or more times. This chain connects TRBV4-1 to TRBJ2-3; 11 bases fit TRBD1. V trimming: 0 bases; J trimming: 1 base; junction bases outside the gene matches: 9. The CDR3 loop spans 19 amino acids. Germline assignment: CDR1 MGHRA and CDR2 YSYEKL. The CDR3: CASSQEPGQGVIGTDTQYF. In DNA form, the CDR3 reads TGCGCCAGCAGCCAAGAGCCGGGACAGGGGGTTATTGGCACAGATACGCAGTATTTT.

The CDR3 spells CASSQRTGFSDEQYF. For the CDR3, the DNA is TGCGCCAGCAGCCAGCGGACAGGGTTTTCTGACGAGCAGTACTTC. The V call is TRBV4-3, the J call TRBJ2-7; TRBD1 matches 8 bases. Germline V gene lookup returns CDR1 LGHNA and CDR2 YSLEER. The junction had 9 bases not matched to a gene; V was cut back by 3 bases and J by 5 bases. The CDR3 contains 15 residues.

This clonotype was observed a few times. The V call is TRBV5-1, the J call TRBJ2-7; D is undetermined. The CDR3 spans 13 residues. The germline V and J ends were trimmed by 4 bases and 7 bases, with 15 bases remaining between them. Germline assignment: CDR1 SGHRS and CDR2 YFSETQ. CDR3 nucleotide sequence: TGCGCCAGCAGCACCTCCTTCAATTGGGAGCAGTACTTC. This translates into CASSTSFNWEQYF.

This chain joins TRBV5-1 and TRBJ2-3, with 12 bases matching TRBD2. Unmatched junction bases numbered 1, after V lost 0 bases and J lost 2 bases. CDR1 is SGHRS and CDR2 is YFSETQ in the germline V gene. This CDR3 has 16 residues. Here the CDR3 DNA reads TGCGCCAGCAGCTTGGGACTAGCGGGGGCCACAGATACGCAGTATTTT. Translated, it gives CASSLGLAGATDTQYF.

V and J are TRBV5-1 and TRBJ1-1, with 9 bases lining up with TRBD1. J was trimmed by 4 bases and V by 3 bases; bases with no gene match: 4. In germline, CDR1 is SGHRS, CDR2 YFSETQ. The CDR3 is made up of 14 amino acids. This CDR3 reads CASSSYRGPTEAFF. CDR3 in DNA: TGCGCCAGCAGCTCCTACAGGGGGCCCACTGAAGCTTTCTTT.

This clonotype has just a few counts. The J gene is TRBJ2-5, the V gene TRBV20-1; TRBD2 matches at 11 bases. The germline CDR1 and CDR2 sequences are DFQATT and SNEGSKA (reference sequence). The CDR3 consists of 14 residues. Trimming cost V 3 bases and J 7 bases; bases outside gene matches: 7. CDR3 amino acids: CSASHSGGAGTQYF. For the CDR3, the DNA is TGCAGTGCTAGTCATAGCGGGGGGGCGGGGACCCAGTACTTC.

This clonotype was seen more than once but under ten times. V usage is TRBV5-1 and J usage is TRBJ1-2; D not certain. This CDR3 has 14 amino acids. The germline V gene encodes CDR1 SGHRS and CDR2 YFSETQ. Trimming shortened V by 2 bases and J by 6 bases, and 14 bases separated the two germline ends. The CDR3 region is CASSLGPGGNGYTF. CDR3 sequence (DNA): TGCGCCAGCAGCTTAGGTCCGGGAGGAAATGGCTACACCTTC.